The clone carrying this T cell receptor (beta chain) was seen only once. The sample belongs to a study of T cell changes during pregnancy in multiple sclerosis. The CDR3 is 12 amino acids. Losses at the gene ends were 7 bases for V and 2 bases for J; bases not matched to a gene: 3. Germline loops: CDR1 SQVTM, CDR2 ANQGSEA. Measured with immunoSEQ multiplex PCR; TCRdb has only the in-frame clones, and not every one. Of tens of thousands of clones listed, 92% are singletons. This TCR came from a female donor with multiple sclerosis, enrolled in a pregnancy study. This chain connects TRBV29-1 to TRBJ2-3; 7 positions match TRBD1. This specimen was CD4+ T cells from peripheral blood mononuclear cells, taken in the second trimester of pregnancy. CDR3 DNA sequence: TGCAGCGCGGGACAGAACACAGATACGCAGTATTTT. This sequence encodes CSAGQNTDTQYF.